These T cell receptor beta chains were read from a single sample in a study of identical twins. In TCRdb, the 5' RACE reads were re-called with MiXCR into one record per CDR3 protein. The repertoire consists of some 270,000 distinct CDR3 sequences, with about 9% occurring once and the leading ten covering over 2.5%. The sample was also linked to a second study, of yellow fever vaccine responses in identical twins.

The specimen was CD8+ T cells sorted from blood. These receptors were collected from a young woman in good health. Both conserved end residues are part of each CDR3. Each record gives: V gene, J gene, clone size, D gene, CDR3 DNA, CDR3 protein. D genes are given only for firm matches. Where a row states a size, it is once, few, many or the class of an expanded clone; other rows omit it.

>TRBV12-5|TRBJ2-5|few|-
TGTGCTAGTGGTTTGGACCAAGAGACCCAGTACTTC
CASGLDQETQYF
>TRBV7-9|TRBJ2-1|-|-
TGTGCCAGCAGCTTACCCGGGAAGTCCTACAATGAGCAGTTCTTC
CASSLPGKSYNEQFF
>TRBV7-8|TRBJ2-3|few|-
TGTGCCAGCAGCTCAGGGTTGGTAGATACGCAGTATTTT
CASSSGLVDTQYF
>TRBV4-1|TRBJ1-2|-|-
TGCGCCAGCAGCCAAGTTGGCAGGGGTTTCTATGGCTACACCTTC
CASSQVGRGFYGYTF
>TRBV28|TRBJ2-5|-|TRBD1
TGTGCCAGCAGTCTGCCGGGACAGGTACAAGAGACCCAGTACTTC
CASSLPGQVQETQYF
>TRBV2|TRBJ2-1|-|-
TGTGCCAGCACAGGGTTGTACAATGAGCAGTTCTTC
CASTGLYNEQFF
>TRBV20-1|TRBJ2-7|-|-
TGCAGTGAACCCGAGCAGTACTTC
CSEPEQYF
>TRBV4-1|TRBJ2-1|few|-
TGCGCCAGCAGCCAAGGAGACAATGAGCAGTTCTTC
CASSQGDNEQFF
>TRBV6-2/TRBV6-3|TRBJ2-7|many|-
TGTGCCAGCAGTAGGGATGGACAGACCTCTTACGAGCAGTACTTC
CASSRDGQTSYEQYF
>TRBV6-2/TRBV6-3|TRBJ2-5|many|TRBD1
TGTGCCAGCAGCGACCGGGACAGGGTTTACGAGACCCAGTACTTC
CASSDRDRVYETQYF
>TRBV9|TRBJ2-1|many|-
TGTGCCAGCAGCGGCGGGGGCGAGCAGTTCTTC
CASSGGGEQFF
>TRBV7-2|TRBJ2-3|few|TRBD2
TGTGCCAGCAGCTTAAGCGGGGGACTAGCGGGGCGCACAGATACGCAGTATTTT
CASSLSGGLAGRTDTQYF
>TRBV28|TRBJ2-5|many|-
TGTGCCAGCAGCCTAGCGCCTGAACAGGGGAATCAAGAGACCCAGTACTTC
CASSLAPEQGNQETQYF
>TRBV28|TRBJ1-5|few|TRBD1
TGTGCCAGCAGTCTCACAGGGGAGTATCAGCCCCAGCATTTT
CASSLTGEYQPQHF
>TRBV6-1|TRBJ2-3|-|-
TGTGCCAGCAGGGACTACGGACCAGATACGCAGTATTTT
CASRDYGPDTQYF
>TRBV18|TRBJ2-7|few|-
TGTGCCAGCTCACCAGGCGGGTACCTGTACGAGCAGTACTTC
CASSPGGYLYEQYF
>TRBV7-9|TRBJ2-1|many|TRBD2
TGTGCCAGCAGCTTCACAGGCGGGGGCTACAATGAGCAGTTCTTC
CASSFTGGGYNEQFF
>TRBV11-2|TRBJ2-7|few|TRBD1
TGTGCCAGCAGCTTAAGGGGGCAGGGGGCTTCCGAGCAGTACTTC
CASSLRGQGASEQYF
>TRBV6-2/TRBV6-3|TRBJ2-1|many|-
TGTGCCAGCAGTTACGGGGGCTTTCTTTTGAACAATGAGCAGTTCTTC
CASSYGGFLLNNEQFF